These 7 T cell receptor beta chains share one sample of origin, sequenced in a study of cytomegalovirus exposure and HLA in healthy donors. PCR involved 60 Vbeta and 13 Jbeta primers. Sequencing used immunoSEQ multiplex PCR; TCRdb keeps in-frame clones, though not all of them. The sample lists approximately 240,000 clones; approximately 90% were seen once. Source material: PBMCs. These receptors came from a woman under 30 in good health and CMV-seronegative.

The CDR3 bases are TGTGCCAGCAGCTTAGCGGCTACTAGCAATGAGCAGTTCTTC. Translating gives CASSLAATSNEQFF. The V gene is TRBV7-2, the J gene TRBJ2-1; a possible D gene is TRBD2 (5 bases). The germline V gene encodes CDR1 SGHTA and CDR2 FQGNSA. V was shortened by 0 bases and J by 6 bases, with 9 bases between the two germline ends. This CDR3 is built from 14 residues.

J is TRBJ2-6 and V is TRBV5-1; 10 nucleotides agree with TRBD1. Germline V gene data show CDR1 as SGHRS and CDR2 as YFSETQ. Germline trimming cut 3 bases from V and 2 bases from J; bases unmatched to any gene: 14. This CDR3 is 20 amino acids long. The CDR3 DNA reads as TGCGCCAGCAGCTCACGATGGACAGGGGGTTTTTCGGCTGGGGCCAACGTCCTGACTTTC. This translates into CASSSRWTGGFSAGANVLTF.

This clone has just one count. The gene calls are TRBV2 and TRBJ1-2, with 7 bases lining up with TRBD1. Germline CDR1 and CDR2: SNHLY and FYNNEI. Trimming cost V 6 bases and J 2 bases; bases outside gene matches: 3. The CDR3 is made up of 13 amino acids. In DNA, the CDR3 is TGTGCCAGCAGACCGGGACAGAACTATGGCTACACCTTC. Amino acids: CASRPGQNYGYTF.

The chain links TRBV30 to TRBJ2-1, with 7 bases fitting TRBD2. The length of the CDR3 is 15 residues. Looked up from germline, CDR1 is GTSNPN and CDR2 is SVGIG (reference sequence). J gave up 4 bases and V 4 bases, and 10 bases lay outside the gene matches. The CDR3 DNA sequence: TGTGCCTGGATCCAAGCGGGAAAGGGGTACAATGAGCAGTTCTTC. It translates to CAWIQAGKGYNEQFF.

The chain joins TRBV19 to TRBJ2-6, with D maybe TRBD1 (5 bases). The CDR3 has 16 amino acids. V was cut by 4 bases and J by 0 bases, with 10 bases left in between. Germline loops: CDR1 LNHDA, CDR2 SQIVND (reference sequence). CDR3 protein: CASSTPTGSGANVLTF. CDR3 DNA sequence: TGTGCCAGTAGTACACCCACAGGCTCTGGGGCCAACGTCCTGACTTTC.

This chain links TRBV2 with TRBJ2-2; tentative D call: TRBD2 (6 bases). This CDR3 spans 14 amino acids. Trimming removed 11 bases at V and 1 base at J, with 14 bases between. The V gene's germline CDR1 is SNHLY and CDR2 FYNNEI. This CDR3 reads CASRGLMNTGELFF. For the CDR3, the DNA is TGTGCCTCTAGGGGACTCATGAACACCGGGGAGCTGTTTTTT.

This clone was seen only a few times. The gene calls are TRBV4-1 and TRBJ2-2; weak D call: TRBD1 (7 bases). Germline V gene lookup returns CDR1 MGHRA and CDR2 YSYEKL. The CDR3 spans 17 residues. V was cut by 2 bases and J by 5 bases, with 18 bases left in between. The CDR3 spells CASSQWGWQGGTGELFF. CDR3 in DNA: TGCGCCAGCAGCCAATGGGGTTGGCAGGGGGGTACCGGGGAGCTGTTTTTT.